These 30 T cell receptor beta chains originate from one sample sequenced in a study of shared clonotypes between healthy human individuals. Measured with immunoSEQ multiplex PCR; TCRdb has only the in-frame clones, and not every one. Among about 1 million clones listed, about 75% were seen once. Input material: memory CD4+ T cells sorted from blood. Subset here: CD45RA-negative fraction. Receptors were obtained from a man between 18 and 35 years old in good health.

The V gene is TRBV7-2, the J gene TRBJ2-3, with D possibly being TRBD2 (5 bases). Germline CDR1 reads SGHTA; CDR2 reads FQGNSA. Trimming removed 1 base from V and 6 bases from J, with 8 bases in between. The CDR3 extends over 13 amino acids. DNA of the CDR3: TGTGCCAGCAGCTTAGGTTGGAGGGATACGCAGTATTTT. It yields the protein CASSLGWRDTQYF.

The chain carries TRBV7-6 and TRBJ2-3, with D perhaps TRBD2 (6 bases). Trimming pared 6 bases from V and 2 bases from J, leaving 15 bases between. The CDR3 has 15 residues. Germline V CDR1 and CDR2: SGHVS, FNYEAQ. The CDR3 bases are TGTGCCAGCAGTCTAGAGGTAGCGGCCACAGATACGCAGTATTTT. The encoded protein is CASSLEVAATDTQYF.

The genes are TRBV5-1 and TRBJ2-2, with 10 bases identical to TRBD1. J lost 6 bases, V lost 3 bases, and 8 bases had no gene match. The length of the CDR3 is 16 residues. CDR1 and CDR2 (germline): SGHRS, YFSETQ. CDR3 sequence: CASSSQGTGVAGELFF. The CDR3, as DNA: TGCGCCAGCAGCTCGCAGGGGACAGGGGTAGCCGGGGAGCTGTTTTTT.

The CDR3 region is CASSWSGLLYNEQFF. The CDR3 DNA reads TGTGCCAGCAGCTGGTCGGGACTTCTATACAATGAGCAGTTCTTC. The chain carries TRBV7-9 and TRBJ2-1, with D possibly TRBD2 on 6 matching bases. Germline CDR1 is SEHNR and CDR2 is FQNEAQ (reference sequence). The ends were cut back, 4 bases at V and 4 bases at J, with 14 bases in the middle. The length of the CDR3 is 15 residues.

This chain uses TRBV5-1 with TRBJ1-2; 7 positions agree with TRBD1. Germline CDR1 reads SGHRS; CDR2 reads YFSETQ. CDR3 size: 12 residues. The V and J ends lost 4 bases and 6 bases, in that order; junction bases with no gene match: 3. The CDR3 DNA follows: TGCGCCAGCAGCACACAGGGGAATGGCTACACCTTC. Translating gives CASSTQGNGYTF.

The genes are TRBV2 and TRBJ1-5; 8 positions agree with TRBD1. In germline, CDR1 is SNHLY, CDR2 FYNNEI. V shed 3 bases and J 3 bases; nucleotides not matched to a gene: 4. There are 15 residues in the CDR3. The CDR3 region is CASSDLTGANQPQHF. DNA for the CDR3: TGTGCCAGCAGTGACCTGACAGGGGCCAATCAGCCCCAGCATTTT. The whole variable domain, filled in from reference TRBV2 and TRBJ1-5, reads EPEVTQTPSHQVTQMGQEVILRCVPISNHLYFYWYRQILGQKVEFLVSFYNNEISEKSEIFDDQFSVERPDGSNFTLKIRSTKLEDSAMYFCASSDLTGANQPQHFGDGTRLSIL.

This clone was seen a few times. This rearrangement joins TRBV6-6 to TRBJ2-7; 7 bases align to TRBD2. The CDR3 runs to 14 residues. The germline V gene has CDR1 MNHNY and CDR2 SVGAGI (reference sequence). The ends lost 2 bases at V and 6 bases at J; junction bases unmatched: 7. Written as DNA, the CDR3 is TGTGCCAGCAGTTACGGGGGGGAAAAGGGCGAGCAGTACTTC. Its protein is CASSYGGEKGEQYF.

This clone was seen only a few times. V and J are TRBV7-3 and TRBJ2-7, with TRBD2 matching over 8 bases. Trimming removed 1 base from V and 6 bases from J; junction bases left unmatched: 14. This CDR3 region has 17 residues. The V gene's germline CDR1 is SGHTA and CDR2 FQGTGA. CDR3 bases: TGTGCCAGCAGCTTAATCGGGCTGCGGGGGGACTGGGGCGAGCAGTACTTC. Translated: CASSLIGLRGDWGEQYF.

V is TRBV2 and J is TRBJ2-2, with 7 bases aligning to TRBD1. CDR1 SNHLY and CDR2 FYNNEI come from the germline V gene. The CDR3 is 15 residues long. The V gene end was trimmed by 7 bases and the J gene end by 0 bases; junction bases not matched to a gene: 5. The CDR3 sequence is CASKGQASNTGELFF. Written as DNA, the CDR3 is TGTGCCAGCAAAGGACAGGCCTCGAACACCGGGGAGCTGTTTTTT.

This chain links TRBV9 with TRBJ2-6; 9 bases match TRBD1. CDR3 size: 17 residues. CDR1 is SGDLS, CDR2 YYNGEE, per germline. Trimming removed 3 bases from V and 1 base from J; junction bases left unmatched: 5. This CDR3 reads CASSAWDRASGANVLTF. In nucleotides, the CDR3 is TGTGCCAGCAGCGCCTGGGACAGGGCATCTGGGGCCAACGTCCTGACTTTC. Using reference TRBV9 and TRBJ2-6 for the parts outside the CDR3, the full variable domain is DSGVTQTPKHLITATGQRVTLRCSPRSGDLSVYWYQQSLDQGLQFLIQYYNGEERAKGNILERFSAQQFPDLHSELNLSSLELGDSALYFCASSAWDRASGANVLTFGAGSRLTVL.

This chain joins TRBV5-4 and TRBJ1-2; D is uncertain. Per germline, CDR1 SGHNT and CDR2 YYREEE (reference sequence). CDR3 length: 16 amino acids. With 4 bases removed from V and 2 bases from J, the gap between germline ends came to 18 bases. The DNA of the CDR3 is TGTGCCAGCAGCCCTCCGGGAGCCAGCCCAAACTATGGCTACACCTTC. Translating gives CASSPPGASPNYGYTF.

The chain recombines TRBV10-2 with TRBJ1-1; D ambiguous. V was clipped by 6 bases and J by 0 bases, with 14 bases between them. The germline gives CDR1 WSHSY, CDR2 SAAADI. There are 15 residues in the CDR3. CDR3 in amino acids: CASRSDGSMNTEAFF. CDR3 DNA: TGCGCCAGCAGATCGGACGGATCCATGAACACTGAAGCTTTCTTT.

The V and J genes are TRBV5-1 and TRBJ2-7, with 7 bases lining up with TRBD1. Germline loops: CDR1 SGHRS, CDR2 YFSETQ. CDR3 size: 19 residues. The J segment lost 3 bases and the V segment lost 0 bases, leaving 18 bases of the junction unmatched. The chain's CDR3 is CASSLAAKPFDRDNYEQYF. The CDR3 nucleotides read TGCGCCAGCAGCTTGGCCGCGAAACCGTTCGACAGGGACAACTACGAGCAGTACTTC.

The J gene is TRBJ2-1, the V gene TRBV5-6; TRBD2 is a possible D gene (6 bases). Trimming left V 5 bases short and J 4 bases short, with 13 bases between. CDR3 size: 14 residues. Germline CDR1 SGHDT, CDR2 YYEEEE. CDR3: CASRPRREYNEQFF. In nucleotides, the CDR3 is TGTGCCAGCAGACCGAGGAGGGAGTACAATGAGCAGTTCTTC.

The chain combines TRBV14 with TRBJ1-3, with D tentatively TRBD1 (5 bases). The V gene lost 3 bases and the J gene lost 3 bases, with 9 bases spanning the gap. The CDR3 has 14 residues. Per germline, CDR1 SGHDN and CDR2 FVKESK. The CDR3 here is CASSQPGRGNTIYF. CDR3 DNA: TGTGCCAGCAGCCAGCCGGGACGTGGAAACACCATATATTTT.

The rearrangement joins TRBV27 to TRBJ2-6, with 9 bases that match TRBD1. The CDR3 runs to 18 residues. V shed 8 bases and J 0 bases; nucleotides not matched to a gene: 11. Germline CDR1 and CDR2: MNHEY and SMNVEV (reference sequence). The CDR3 DNA is TGTGCCAGCGGGTCTGACAGGGGGTATATCTCTGGGGCCAACGTCCTGACTTTC. Translated, it gives CASGSDRGYISGANVLTF.

The chain recombines TRBV30 with TRBJ2-1, with 13 positions matching TRBD2. This CDR3 spans 19 amino acids. The germline V gene has CDR1 GTSNPN and CDR2 SVGIG (reference sequence). V lost 2 bases to trimming and J lost 3 bases; unmatched junction nucleotides: 13. In DNA, the CDR3 is TGTGCCTGGAGTACCGGGACTAGCGGGATCCCGACCGACTACAATGAGCAGTTCTTC. It is translated as CAWSTGTSGIPTDYNEQFF.

This chain joins TRBV6-5 and TRBJ2-7; tentatively, D is TRBD1 (6 bases). Looked up from germline, CDR1 is MNHEY and CDR2 is SVGAGI. This CDR3 has 13 amino acids. Trimming left V 3 bases short and J 2 bases short, with 8 bases between. CDR3 in DNA: TGTGCCAGCAGTTATAACAGGGCCTACGAGCAGTACTTC. This encodes CASSYNRAYEQYF.

The chain carries TRBV5-3 and TRBJ2-7; D is uncertain. TRBV5-3 is an ORF, with its function uncertain. The CDR3 runs 14 residues. The V and J ends lost 4 bases and 5 bases respectively, with 16 bases between them. The DNA of the CDR3 is TGTGCCAGAAGCCCGGCGGCTAGATTCCACGAGCAGTACTTC. Its translation is CARSPAARFHEQYF.

This clone was detected a few times. The chain combines TRBV19 with TRBJ1-5, with D perhaps TRBD1 (6 bases). Trimming left V 5 bases short and J 2 bases short, with 16 bases between. Per germline, CDR1 LNHDA and CDR2 SQIVND (reference sequence). The CDR3 consists of 16 residues. The CDR3 protein is CASSSQVRGGNQPQHF. The CDR3 DNA reads as TGTGCCAGTAGTTCCCAGGTCAGGGGCGGCAATCAGCCCCAGCATTTT.

The genes are TRBV28 and TRBJ2-5; D gene ambiguous. The J call is doubtful: the DNA matches TRBJ2-7 better. The CDR3 length is 14 residues. Germline CDR1 MDHEN, CDR2 SYDVKM. CDR3 coding DNA: TGTGCCAGCAGTTTAGCGTCGAGTTCCGACGAGCAGTACTTC. Encoded protein: CASSLASSSDEQYF.

This clone was seen only once. V gene TRBV18 combines with J gene TRBJ2-2, with D tentatively TRBD1 (6 bases). V lost 6 bases and J lost 4, with 12 bases in between. The CDR3 spans 14 residues. CDR1 is KGHSH, CDR2 LQKENI, per germline. CDR3 sequence reads: CASSYDRSTGELFF. The DNA for the CDR3 is TGTGCCAGCTCCTACGACAGGAGCACCGGGGAGCTGTTTTTT.

The V call is TRBV27, the J call TRBJ1-5; weak D call: TRBD1 (5 bases). The length of the CDR3 is 14 residues. Germline loops: CDR1 MNHEY, CDR2 SMNVEV (reference sequence). V gave up 6 bases and J gave up 3 bases, with 12 bases separating them. CDR3 loop: CASSSRDYNQPQHF. As DNA, the CDR3 is TGTGCCAGCAGCTCACGGGACTACAATCAGCCCCAGCATTTT.

This clone has just a few counts. V and J are TRBV19 and TRBJ2-7, with 10 bases matching TRBD2. CDR1 and CDR2 from the germline V gene are LNHDA and SQIVND (reference sequence). With V trimmed by 5 bases and J by 3 bases, 7 bases remained unmatched. The length of the CDR3 is 15 residues. The CDR3 spells CASSAPGLAYYEQYF. DNA for the CDR3: TGTGCCAGTAGTGCACCGGGACTAGCGTACTACGAGCAGTACTTC.

The chain carries TRBV7-2 and TRBJ2-7, with no clear D. This CDR3 comprises 15 residues. Germline-derived CDR1 and CDR2 are SGHTA and FQGNSA. The germline V and J ends were trimmed by 2 bases and 0 bases, with 11 bases remaining between them. CDR3: CASSLSAISSYEQYF. CDR3 coding DNA: TGTGCCAGCAGCTTAAGCGCTATAAGCTCCTACGAGCAGTACTTC.

The chain carries TRBV10-2 and TRBJ2-5; TRBD1 aligns across 7 bases. The CDR3 covers 13 residues. The germline V gene has CDR1 WSHSY and CDR2 SAAADI. V was pared by 6 bases and J by 5 bases, with 6 bases of the junction left unmatched. The CDR3 here is CASSRDSWETQYF. In nucleotides, the CDR3 is TGCGCCAGCAGCAGGGACAGCTGGGAGACCCAGTACTTC.

The rearrangement joins TRBV6-5 to TRBJ1-4; possible D gene TRBD1, 6 bases. V was clipped by 6 bases and J by 7 bases, with 12 bases between them. Germline-derived CDR1 and CDR2 are MNHEY and SVGAGI. The CDR3 length is 13 residues. Here the CDR3 DNA reads TGTGCCAGCAGGAGGGGGGTTGGTGAAAAACTGTTTTTT. Protein sequence: CASRRGVGEKLFF.

The V call is TRBV5-1, the J call TRBJ2-2; D ambiguous. The germline gives CDR1 SGHRS, CDR2 YFSETQ. The CDR3 contains 13 residues. V was trimmed by 4 bases and J by 6 bases, leaving 10 bases between them. CDR3: CASSLVQSGELFF. The CDR3, as DNA: TGCGCCAGCAGCCTCGTGCAATCCGGGGAGCTGTTTTTT.

The gene calls are TRBV6-6 and TRBJ1-1; 7 bases are a match to TRBD1. The V segment lost 2 bases and the J segment 5 bases; nucleotides outside the gene matches: 2. Germline V gene lookup returns CDR1 MNHNY and CDR2 SVGAGI (reference sequence). The CDR3 sequence is 13 residues long. Here the CDR3 DNA reads TGTGCCAGCAGTTACGCAGGGGGAACTGAAGCTTTCTTT. Encoded protein: CASSYAGGTEAFF.

With regard to this clone: At one end, the junction sequence differs from germline, possibly due to a read error. This sequence joins TRBV7-9 and TRBJ2-7; 7 bases fit TRBD2. CDR1 SEHNR and CDR2 FQNEAQ come from the germline V gene (reference sequence). The CDR3 contains 15 residues. CDR3 in DNA: TGCGCCAGCAGCCAAGACCGAGCGGGACTGTACGAGCAGTACTTC. It specifies CASSQDRAGLYEQYF.